Each of the 15 T cell receptor beta chains below was sequenced from the same sample in a study of cytomegalovirus exposure and HLA in healthy donors. TCRdb's table, derived via immunoSEQ multiplex PCR, lists solely in-frame clones and lacks some. Here the sample spans some 230,000 clones, 80% to 95% being singletons. Specimen: PBMCs. The receptors were sampled from a young woman in good health and CMV-seronegative.

Regarding this clone: A read error may produce the germline difference seen at one junction end. The genes are TRBV5-6 and TRBJ1-1; possibly TRBD1 for D (6 bases). This CDR3 is 11 amino acids long. CDR1 is SGHDT and CDR2 is YYEEEE in the germline V gene. DNA for the CDR3: TGTGCCAGCATTTTGAAGGGGGTACCCGTCTTT. Protein sequence: CASILKGVPVF.

For the CDR3, the DNA is TGTGCCAGTAGTTCTTCCCCTGGTTCGGGAGGAGTGGAGACCCAGTACTTC. This codes for CASSSSPGSGGVETQYF. The chain links TRBV19 to TRBJ2-5, with TRBD2 matching 7 bases. This CDR3 is 17 amino acids long. Germline trimming cut 5 bases from V and 5 bases from J; bases unmatched to any gene: 17. CDR1 is LNHDA, CDR2 SQIVND, per germline (reference sequence).

This clone was observed a single time. This chain connects TRBV6-1 to TRBJ2-7; 7 bases align to TRBD1. Trimming took 6 bases from V and 4 from J; bases not matched to a gene: 12. The germline CDR1 and CDR2 sequences are MNHNS and SASEGT. The CDR3 consists of 15 residues. The CDR3 is CASREFPGQMYEQYF. CDR3 coding DNA: TGTGCCAGCAGGGAATTCCCGGGACAGATGTACGAGCAGTACTTC.

This chain joins TRBV9 and TRBJ2-7, with D perhaps TRBD2 (6 bases). CDR1 and CDR2 (germline): SGDLS, YYNGEE. This CDR3 region has 15 residues. Trimming stripped 0 bases from V and 3 bases from J, with 13 bases between. CDR3: CASSVGASVDYEQYF. The CDR3 nucleotides are TGTGCCAGCAGCGTAGGGGCTAGCGTGGACTACGAGCAGTACTTC.

CDR3 DNA: TGCGCCAGCAGCGGGCAGGGGAACTATGGCTACACCTTC. The encoded protein is CASSGQGNYGYTF. This sequence joins TRBV5-1 and TRBJ1-2, with a tentative D call TRBD1 (6 bases). The V end lost 4 bases, the J end lost 2 bases, and 9 bases lay between the germline ends. Germline values: CDR1 SGHRS, CDR2 YFSETQ. CDR3 length: 13 residues.

Note on this clone: The germline gene is not matched at one end of the junction; a read error may be the cause. The rearrangement joins TRBV2 to TRBJ2-3; 11 bases line up with TRBD2. Germline CDR1 is SNHLY and CDR2 is FYNNEI. The CDR3 runs to 16 residues. CDR3 loop: CASSEGTSGITDTQYF. The CDR3 DNA reads as TGTGCCAGCAGCGAAGGGACTAGCGGAATAACAGATACGCAGTATTTT.

The chain recombines TRBV7-6 with TRBJ2-6; 10 nucleotides match TRBD1. Germline values: CDR1 SGHVS, CDR2 FNYEAQ. The CDR3 is 18 amino acids. V dropped 1 base and J dropped 0; count of bases not matched to a gene: 3. CDR3 protein: CASSLVGTGASGANVLTF. For the CDR3, the DNA is TGTGCCAGCAGCTTAGTTGGGACAGGGGCCTCTGGGGCCAACGTCCTGACTTTC.

The chain employs TRBV6-1 and TRBJ2-7; TRBD1 matches 8 bases. This CDR3 has 14 residues. With V trimmed by 6 bases and J by 2 bases, 6 bases remained unmatched. Germline loops: CDR1 MNHNS, CDR2 SASEGT. The CDR3 DNA is TGTGCCAGCAGGAGGACAGGGAGCCCCTACGAGCAGTACTTC. Its translation: CASRRTGSPYEQYF.

This chain connects TRBV5-6 to TRBJ2-5; 11 bases line up with TRBD2. CDR3 length equals 16 residues. Unmatched junction bases numbered 5, after V lost 1 base and J lost 3 bases. Germline CDR1 SGHDT, CDR2 YYEEEE. The DNA for the CDR3 is TGTGCCAGCAGCTTGACTAGCGGGGGAATAAAAGAGACCCAGTACTTC. It codes for CASSLTSGGIKETQYF.

CDR3 in DNA: TGTGCCGCGACCACCGGGACAGTTCTTTCCGGAGAGCAGTACTTC. Translation: CAATTGTVLSGEQYF. The genes are TRBV6-1 and TRBJ2-7; TRBD1 aligns across 7 bases. CDR1 MNHNS and CDR2 SASEGT come from the germline V gene. V was clipped by 11 bases and J by 7 bases; unmatched bases: 20. The CDR3 has 15 residues.

V is TRBV29-1 and J is TRBJ2-5, with 11 bases fitting TRBD1. V dropped 4 bases and J dropped 0; count of bases not matched to a gene: 4. CDR3 length: 15 amino acids. Looked up from germline, CDR1 is SQVTM and CDR2 is ANQGSEA. The CDR3 region is CSVVVDRGHQETQYF. The CDR3 region has the DNA TGCAGCGTTGTTGTGGACAGGGGGCACCAAGAGACCCAGTACTTC.

The genes are TRBV4-1 and TRBJ1-4; TRBD1 agrees at 8 bases. Per germline, CDR1 MGHRA and CDR2 YSYEKL. J gave up 7 bases and V 1 base, and 8 bases lay outside the gene matches. The CDR3 runs to 16 residues. The CDR3 region is CASSQGLGQGFEKLFF. The CDR3 coding sequence is TGCGCCAGCAGCCAAGGTCTCGGACAGGGTTTTGAAAAACTGTTTTTT.

V is TRBV10-3 and J is TRBJ1-5, with no clear D. The germline V gene encodes CDR1 ENHRY and CDR2 SYGVKD. Between the trimmed V and J ends, which lost 7 bases and 4 bases, there was a span of 11 bases. The CDR3 is 13 residues long. Here the CDR3 reads CAIKTELNQPQHF. The DNA of the CDR3 is TGTGCCATCAAGACGGAACTAAATCAGCCCCAGCATTTT.

The V gene is TRBV28, the J gene TRBJ1-6, with TRBD1 matching over 8 bases. CDR1 and CDR2 from the germline V gene are MDHEN and SYDVKM. With 2 bases clipped from V and 6 bases from J, the junction kept 9 bases outside the gene matches. The CDR3 is 17 residues long. The CDR3 loop is CASSLPPDRGPNSPLHF. CDR3 DNA sequence: TGTGCCAGCAGTTTACCACCTGACAGGGGCCCTAATTCACCCCTCCACTTT.

This chain uses TRBV30 with TRBJ1-6; D unclear. Germline V gives CDR1 GTSNPN, CDR2 SVGIG (reference sequence). CDR3 size: 14 residues. Trimming removed 4 bases from V and 11 bases from J, with 18 bases in between. The DNA of the CDR3 is TGTGCCTGGACCGACACTCGGGAGGGAACACCCCTCCACTTT. It encodes CAWTDTREGTPLHF.